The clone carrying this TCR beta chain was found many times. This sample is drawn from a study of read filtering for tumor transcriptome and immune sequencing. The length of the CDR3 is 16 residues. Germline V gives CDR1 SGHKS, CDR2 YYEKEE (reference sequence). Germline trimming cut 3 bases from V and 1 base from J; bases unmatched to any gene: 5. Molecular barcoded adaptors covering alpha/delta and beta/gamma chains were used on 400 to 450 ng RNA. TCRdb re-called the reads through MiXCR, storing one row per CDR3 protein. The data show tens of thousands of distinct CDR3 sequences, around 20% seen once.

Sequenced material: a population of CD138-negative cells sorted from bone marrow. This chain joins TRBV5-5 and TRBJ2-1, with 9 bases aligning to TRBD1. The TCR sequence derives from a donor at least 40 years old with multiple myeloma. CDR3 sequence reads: CASSWTGDMSYNEQFF. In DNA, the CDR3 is TGTGCCAGCAGCTGGACAGGGGATATGTCCTACAATGAGCAGTTCTTC.